This T cell receptor beta chain is drawn from a study of cytomegalovirus exposure and HLA in healthy donors. About the study: Earlier work reported around 110 million unique TCR beta sequences from approximately 180 million T cells. Clustering assigned about 76% of the approximately 430 genotyped donors to the Caucasian-associated ancestry cluster.

The PCR contained 60 Vbeta and 13 Jbeta primers. Clones were sequenced by immunoSEQ multiplex PCR, and TCRdb holds only the in-frame ones, with some missing. The table lists nearly 80,000 clones, roughly three quarters of them singletons. Regarding the study as a whole: Later analysis associated a missense DCLRE1C variant with TCR beta V- and J-gene trimming. Analysis performed later showed TCR beta chains linked to HLA being more clonally expanded than equally common others.

For this clone: Its antigen remains unknown.

The CDR3 consists of 16 residues. V lost 3 bases and J lost 0; bases outside the gene matches: 7. The germline gives CDR1 LNHNV, CDR2 YYDKDF (reference sequence). The rearrangement joins TRBV15 to TRBJ2-7; TRBD1 agrees at 8 bases. The sequenced sample consisted of PBMCs. The sequence was collected from a woman aged 40 to 50 in good health and CMV-seropositive. The CDR3 is CATSSLRQGSSYEQYF. CDR3 nucleotides: TGTGCCACCAGCAGCCTAAGACAGGGGAGCTCCTACGAGCAGTACTTC.